The 14 T cell receptor beta chains given below trace back to one sample, sequenced in a study of sequential checkpoint blockade in melanoma. The treatment was: randomized to nivolumab then ipilimumab (arm A) or the reverse (arm B). Here immunoSEQ multiplex PCR was the method, and the copy in TCRdb shows in-frame clones only, minus some. The sample carries 2,000 to 3,000 clones, approximately 24% recorded once. Sequencing used tumor tissue (inferred from file names), obtained from a patient given nivolumab and ipilimumab in sequence. The source is a human donor with melanoma.

The chain couples TRBV4-1 to TRBJ2-3; tentative D call: TRBD1 (6 bases). The CDR3 loop spans 16 amino acids. CDR1 and CDR2 from the germline V gene are MGHRA and YSYEKL. V was trimmed by 1 base and J by 4 bases, leaving 15 bases between them. The CDR3 nucleotides are TGCGCCAGCAGCCAAGGTTCAGGGGATTTATCAGATACGCAGTATTTT. This gives the protein CASSQGSGDLSDTQYF.

The V call is TRBV19, the J call TRBJ2-6; the D gene could be TRBD1 or TRBD2 (5 bases each). V was shortened by 7 bases and J by 0 bases, with 13 bases between the two germline ends. Per germline, CDR1 LNHDA and CDR2 SQIVND (reference sequence). The CDR3 runs 16 residues. Here the CDR3 reads CASTPGPPSGANVLTF. DNA of the CDR3: TGTGCCAGTACCCCGGGACCGCCCTCTGGGGCCAACGTCCTGACTTTC.

This chain links TRBV5-1 with TRBJ2-7; tentative D call: TRBD2 (5 bases). Germline V CDR1 and CDR2: SGHRS, YFSETQ. The V end was cut by 0 bases, the J end by 1 base, with 11 bases between. The CDR3 covers 15 residues. CDR3: CASSLEAAESYEQYF. CDR3 in DNA: TGCGCCAGCAGCTTGGAAGCAGCGGAATCCTACGAGCAGTACTTC.

The chain combines TRBV5-1 with TRBJ1-1; possible D gene TRBD1, 5 bases. Germline V gives CDR1 SGHRS, CDR2 YFSETQ. The length of the CDR3 is 14 residues. V was clipped by 0 bases and J by 3 bases, with 9 bases between them. CDR3 in DNA: TGCGCCAGCAGCTTGGGTGGGGGATACACTGAAGCTTTCTTT. Protein: CASSLGGGYTEAFF.

This clone came up once. This chain joins TRBV14 and TRBJ2-1; the D gene is possibly TRBD2 (5 bases). The CDR3 is made up of 15 amino acids. Germline-derived CDR1 and CDR2 are SGHDN and FVKESK. V lost 1 base to trimming and J lost 4 bases, with 11 bases between them. Here the CDR3 reads CASSQVKRTYNEQFF. In DNA, the CDR3 is TGTGCCAGCAGCCAAGTGAAGCGGACGTACAATGAGCAGTTCTTC.

This clone was observed once. This chain joins TRBV5-1 and TRBJ2-2; TRBD1 agrees at 9 bases. The CDR3 totals 15 residues. Germline V gene lookup returns CDR1 SGHRS and CDR2 YFSETQ. V was clipped by 1 base and J by 5 bases; unmatched bases: 3. CDR3 loop: CASSLRQGGTGELFF. In nucleotides, the CDR3 is TGCGCCAGCAGCTTGAGACAGGGGGGGACCGGGGAGCTGTTTTTT.

Only a few counts were recorded for this clone. J is TRBJ2-2 and V is TRBV15; D is unresolved. CDR3 length: 14 residues. Germline-derived CDR1 and CDR2 are LNHNV and YYDKDF (reference sequence). V lost 8 bases and J lost 2, with 12 bases in between. CDR3 loop: CATPKPDNTGELFF. In nucleotides, the CDR3 is TGTGCCACCCCCAAACCTGACAACACCGGGGAGCTGTTTTTT.

By frequency in the sample, this clone is medium-sized. The chain carries TRBV6-1 and TRBJ1-4, with a tentative D call TRBD1 (6 bases). The length of the CDR3 is 16 residues. Germline CDR1 reads MNHNS; CDR2 reads SASEGT. V gave up 0 bases and J gave up 0 bases, with 8 bases separating them. The CDR3 sequence: CASSEARGATNEKLFF. The CDR3 DNA is TGTGCCAGCAGTGAAGCWAGGGGGGCAACTAATGAAAAACTGTTTTTT.

This clone showed up just a few times. The chain uses TRBV6-8 and TRBJ1-1; 9 nucleotides line up with TRBD1. Unmatched junction bases numbered 12, after V lost 7 bases and J lost 0 bases. CDR3 length: 17 residues. Germline V gives CDR1 MNHGY, CDR2 SAAAGT. The CDR3 here is CASTQRRTGAMNTEAFF. As DNA, the CDR3 is TGTGCCAGCACCCAACGGCGGACAGGGGCTATGAACACTGAAGCTTTCTTT.

This clone was recorded a few times. This chain joins TRBV9 and TRBJ2-1; 9 positions agree with TRBD2. This CDR3 spans 15 amino acids. Germline CDR1 reads SGDLS; CDR2 reads YYNGEE. The trim removed 3 bases at V and 0 bases at J, leaving 1 base unmatched. In DNA, the CDR3 is TGTGCCAGCAGCGGTAGCGGGAGCTCCTACAATGAGCAGTTCTTC. Its protein is CASSGSGSSYNEQFF.

By sample fraction, this clone is medium-sized. The CDR3 reads CASSLTGGNTEAFF. In DNA form, the CDR3 reads TGCGCCAGCAGCCTTACTGGGGGGAACACTGAAGCTTTCTTT. This rearrangement joins TRBV4-1 to TRBJ1-1; perhaps TRBD1 as D (5 bases). CDR1 MGHRA and CDR2 YSYEKL come from the germline V gene. The CDR3 is 14 amino acids. V lost 4 bases and J 1 base, leaving 10 bases between the germline ends.

There are a few counts of this clone. This chain uses TRBV6-8 with TRBJ2-3; TRBD2 matches 12 bases. Germline assignment: CDR1 MNHGY and CDR2 SAAAGT. The ends lost 10 bases at V and 2 bases at J; junction bases unmatched: 10. The length of the CDR3 is 16 residues. CDR3 loop: CAIRGGLAGVTDTQYF. As DNA, the CDR3 is TGTGCCATCAGGGGGGGACTAGCGGGCGTCACAGATACGCAGTATTTT.

This clone was counted ten times or more. The rearrangement joins TRBV11-3 to TRBJ1-5, with a tentative D call TRBD1 (5 bases). V was clipped by 1 base and J by 4 bases, with 8 bases between them. This CDR3 has 14 amino acids. Germline V CDR1 and CDR2: SGHNT, YENEEA. Here the CDR3 DNA reads TGTGCCAGCAGCTTAGGGGGCTGGAATCAGCCCCAGCATTTT. Its translation: CASSLGGWNQPQHF.

The rearrangement joins TRBV11-3 to TRBJ2-7; 9 bases are shared with TRBD1. J was trimmed by 3 bases and V by 5 bases; bases with no gene match: 5. The germline gives CDR1 SGHNT, CDR2 YENEEA. The CDR3 extends over 14 amino acids. For the CDR3, the DNA is TGTGCCAGCAGCCCAGAGACAGGGGGCTACGAGCAGTACTTC. It encodes CASSPETGGYEQYF.